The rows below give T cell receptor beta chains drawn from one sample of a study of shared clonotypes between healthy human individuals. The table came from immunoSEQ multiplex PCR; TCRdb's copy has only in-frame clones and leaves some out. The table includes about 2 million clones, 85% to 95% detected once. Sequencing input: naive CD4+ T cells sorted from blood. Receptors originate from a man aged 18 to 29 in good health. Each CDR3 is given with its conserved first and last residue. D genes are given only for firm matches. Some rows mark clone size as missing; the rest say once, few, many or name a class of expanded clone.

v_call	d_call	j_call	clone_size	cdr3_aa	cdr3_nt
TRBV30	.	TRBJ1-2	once	CAWNVEGDSNYGYTF	TGTGCCTGGAACGTCGAGGGAGACAGCAACTATGGCTACACCTTC
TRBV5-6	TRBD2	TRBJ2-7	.	CASSVAGGDEQYF	TGTGCCAGCAGCGTAGCGGGTGGGGACGAGCAGTACTTC
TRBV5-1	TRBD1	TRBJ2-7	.	CASSPGQGRSYEQYF	TGCGCCAGCAGCCCAGGACAGGGACGCTCCTACGAGCAGTACTTC
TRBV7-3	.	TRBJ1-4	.	CASSLLSFPRNEKLFF	TGTGCCAGCAGCTTATTAAGCTTTCCGAGAAATGAAAAACTGTTTTTT
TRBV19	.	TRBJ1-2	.	CASSQADYGYTF	TGTGCCAGTAGTCAGGCAGATTATGGCTACACCTTC
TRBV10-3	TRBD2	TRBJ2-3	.	CAVRASGGTDTQYF	TGTGCCGTCCGGGCTAGCGGGGGGACAGATACGCAGTATTTT
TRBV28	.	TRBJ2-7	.	CASSTPGQPLDEQYF	TGTGCCAGCAGTACCCCGGGACAACCCCTCGACGAGCAGTACTTC
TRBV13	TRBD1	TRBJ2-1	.	CASKQGEYNEQFF	TGTGCCAGCAAACAGGGGGAGTACAATGAGCAGTTCTTC
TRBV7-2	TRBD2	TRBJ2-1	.	CASSPLAGSSEQFF	TGTGCCAGCAGCCCCTTAGCGGGGTCCAGTGAGCAGTTCTTC
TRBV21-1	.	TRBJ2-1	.	CASGRRVGSLHEQFF	TGTGCCAGCGGGAGGCGTGTTGGCTCGTTACATGAGCAGTTCTTC
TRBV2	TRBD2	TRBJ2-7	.	CASSPTPGLASEEQYF	TGTGCCAGCAGTCCAACCCCGGGACTAGCGAGTGAAGAGCAGTACTTC
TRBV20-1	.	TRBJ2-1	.	CSARLGNEQFF	TGCAGTGCTAGATTGGGCAATGAGCAGTTCTTC
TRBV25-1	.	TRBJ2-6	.	CASSGVGSGANVLTF	TGTGCCAGCAGTGGGGTCGGCTCTGGGGCCAACGTCCTGACTTTC
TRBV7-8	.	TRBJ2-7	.	CASSSNGISSYEQYF	TGTGCCAGCAGTTCAAACGGGATATCCTCCTACGAGCAGTACTTC
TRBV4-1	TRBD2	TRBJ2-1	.	CASSPYSGTSGVDEQFF	TGCGCCAGCAGCCCGTACTCCGGGACTAGCGGGGTCGATGAGCAGTTCTTC
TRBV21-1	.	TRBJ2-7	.	CASRWTSSYEQYF	TGTGCCAGCAGATGGACCTCCTCCTACGAGCAGTACTTC
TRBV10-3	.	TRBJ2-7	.	CAISGSERNEQYF	TGTGCCATCTCCGGGTCCGAGAGGAACGAGCAGTACTTC
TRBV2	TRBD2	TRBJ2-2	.	CASKSGLAGAGELFF	TGTGCCAGCAAGTCTGGACTAGCGGGAGCCGGGGAGCTGTTTTTT
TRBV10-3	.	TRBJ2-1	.	CAISESAGNYNEQFF	TGTGCCATCAGTGAGTCCGCAGGCAACTACAATGAGCAGTTCTTC
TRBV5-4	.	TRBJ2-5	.	CASRPDSQETQYF	TGTGCCAGCAGGCCGGACAGCCAAGAGACCCAGTACTTC
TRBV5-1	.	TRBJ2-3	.	CASSLYTDTQYF	TGCGCCAGCAGCCTATACACAGATACGCAGTATTTT
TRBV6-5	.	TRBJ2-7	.	CASSAQTTGRYEQYF	TGTGCCAGCAGTGCGCAAACGACAGGGAGGTACGAGCAGTACTTC
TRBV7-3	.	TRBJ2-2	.	CASSNTAANTGELFF	TGTGCCAGCAGCAATACAGCAGCGAACACCGGGGAGCTGTTTTTT
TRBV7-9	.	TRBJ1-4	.	CASSLAQGGGEKLFF	TGTGCCAGCAGCTTAGCCCAGGGTGGAGGTGAAAAACTGTTTTTT
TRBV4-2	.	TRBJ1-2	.	CASSQSQGPHGYTF	TGTGCCAGCAGCCAATCCCAGGGGCCCCATGGCTACACCTTC
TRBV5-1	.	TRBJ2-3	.	CASSLVTLRSTDTQYF	TGCGCCAGCAGCTTGGTTACACTCAGAAGCACAGATACGCAGTATTTT
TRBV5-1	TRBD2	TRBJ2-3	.	CASSVSGGSTDTQYF	TGCGCCAGCAGCGTTAGCGGGGGGAGCACAGATACGCAGTATTTT
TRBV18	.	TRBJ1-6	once	CASSPGPNYSPLHF	TGTGCCAGCTCACCGGGGCCGAACTATTCACCCCTCCACTTT
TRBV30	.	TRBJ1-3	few	CAWSTGHSGNTIYF	TGTGCCTGGAGTACAGGGCACTCTGGAAACACCATATATTTT
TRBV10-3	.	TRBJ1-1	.	CAISESGGYNTEAFF	TGTGCCATCAGTGAGTCCGGGGGTTATAACACTGAAGCTTTCTTT
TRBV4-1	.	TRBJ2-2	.	CASRGSEGLNTGELFF	TGCGCCAGCAGGGGCAGCGAGGGCCTGAACACCGGGGAGCTGTTTTTT
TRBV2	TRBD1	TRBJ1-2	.	CASSERGDRANYGYTF	TGTGCCAGCAGTGAAAGGGGCGACAGGGCGAACTATGGCTACACCTTC
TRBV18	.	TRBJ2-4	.	CASSPGAQAKNIQYF	TGTGCCAGCTCACCAGGGGCGCAAGCCAAAAACATTCAGTACTTC
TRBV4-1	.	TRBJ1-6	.	CASSQAEGYNSPLHF	TGCGCCAGCAGCCAGGCAGAGGGATATAATTCACCCCTCCACTTT
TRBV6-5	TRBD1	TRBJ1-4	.	CASSLDRPATNEKLFF	TGTGCCAGCAGTTTGGACAGGCCCGCAACTAATGAAAAACTGTTTTTT
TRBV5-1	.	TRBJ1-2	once	CASSLELGRYGYTF	TGCGCCAGCAGCTTGGAACTAGGACGCTATGGCTACACCTTC
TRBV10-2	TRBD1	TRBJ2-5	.	CASSDGQGRRETQYF	TGCGCCAGCAGTGACGGACAGGGAAGGAGGGAGACCCAGTACTTC
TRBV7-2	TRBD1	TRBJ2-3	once	CASSAGTGFGFTDTQYF	TGTGCCAGCAGCGCCGGGACAGGGTTCGGTTTCACAGATACGCAGTATTTT
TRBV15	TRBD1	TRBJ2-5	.	CATSRAGGGVETQYF	TGTGCCACCAGCAGAGCAGGGGGTGGAGTTGAGACCCAGTACTTC
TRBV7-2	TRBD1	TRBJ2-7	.	CASSLAGGTYEQYF	TGTGCCAGCAGCTTAGCAGGGGGCACCTACGAGCAGTACTTC
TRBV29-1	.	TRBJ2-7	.	CSVGGSYEQYF	TGCAGCGTTGGGGGATCCTACGAGCAGTACTTC
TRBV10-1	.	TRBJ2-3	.	CASSEGTGNTDTQYF	TGCGCCAGCAGTGAGGGTACAGGGAACACAGATACGCAGTATTTT
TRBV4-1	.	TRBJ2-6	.	CASSPRGSNSSGANVLTF	TGCGCCAGCAGCCCTCGAGGCTCCAACAGCTCTGGGGCCAACGTCCTGACTTTC
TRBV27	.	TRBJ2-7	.	CASSLSAARFHEQYF	TGTGCCAGCAGTTTATCGGCCGCTAGGTTCCACGAGCAGTACTTC
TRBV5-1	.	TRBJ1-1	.	CASSLTEGISEAFF	TGCGCCAGCAGCTTGACGGAAGGAATCTCTGAAGCTTTCTTT
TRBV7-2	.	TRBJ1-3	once	CASSLRGNTIYF	TGTGCCAGCAGCTTAAGGGGAAACACCATATATTTT
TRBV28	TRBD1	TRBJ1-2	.	CASSKHGTDYGYTF	TGTGCCAGCAGTAAACACGGGACAGACTATGGCTACACCTTC